Each of the 15 T cell receptor beta chains below was sequenced from the same sample in a study of T cells in Graves' hyperthyroidism and ophthalmopathy (dated by TCRdb to the late 2010s). Library construction relied on multiplex PCR. The data were produced on an Illumina HiSeq 2000. TCR beta CDR3 regions were amplified from RNA transcripts. A first-round RT-PCR of the TCR CDR3 used the HTBI primer set with the Qiagen OneStep RT-PCR kit. The public reads were reanalyzed by TCRdb: fastp trimming at Q25, MiXCR alignment, in-frame beta chains only. Each CDR3 protein appears once, grouped with its most common genes and DNA. The sample records some 600,000 distinct CDR3 sequences, 35% to 55% of which are singletons. Roughly 8.2% of the sample rests with the top ten. Source material: peripheral blood or thyroid tissue (not recorded which). These receptors were collected from a woman aged 18-30 years with Graves' hyperthyroidism. Donor details come from another sample of the same person, matched by shared clones.

The J gene is TRBJ1-6, the V gene TRBV28; 8 nucleotides match TRBD1. The germline gives CDR1 MDHEN, CDR2 SYDVKM. The CDR3 covers 15 residues. The V gene end was trimmed by 5 bases and the J gene end by 8 bases; junction bases not matched to a gene: 8. In nucleotides, the CDR3 is TGTGCCAGCAGTCTCTATGGGACAGGCCATTCACCCCTCCACTTT. Protein product: CASSLYGTGHSPLHF.

Concerning this clonotype: A read error may produce the germline difference seen at one junction end. The chain joins TRBV2 to TRBJ1-2; D possibly corresponds to TRBD1 (6 bases). Germline V lookup: CDR1 SNHLY, CDR2 FYNNEI. This CDR3 is 13 amino acids long. The CDR3 reads CASSSGQWAQGLF. The CDR3 DNA reads TGTGCCAGCAGTTCGGGACAATGGGCCCAGGGCCTCTTC.

The genes are TRBV15 and TRBJ1-2, with D tentatively TRBD1 (5 bases). CDR1 and CDR2 from the germline V gene are LNHNV and YYDKDF (reference sequence). V was cut by 3 bases and J by 1 base, with 12 bases left in between. The length of the CDR3 is 15 residues. This chain's CDR3 is CATSSEGTVNYGYTF. CDR3 nucleotide sequence: TGTGCCACCAGCAGTGAGGGGACGGTTAACTATGGCTACACCTTC.

This clonotype occurred a few times. The gene calls are TRBV7-8 and TRBJ1-5, with D possibly TRBD1 on 5 matching bases. The CDR3 loop spans 15 amino acids. Trimming shortened V by 5 bases and J by 3 bases, and 14 bases separated the two germline ends. Germline CDR1 is SGHVS and CDR2 is FQNEAQ. The CDR3 DNA sequence: TGTGCCAGCAGCAAATTGCGGGGCGTCAATCAGCCCCAGCATTTT. Amino acids: CASSKLRGVNQPQHF.

This clonotype came up many times. The chain combines TRBV7-9 with TRBJ1-4; D is uncertain. The length of the CDR3 is 13 residues. Germline-derived CDR1 and CDR2 are SEHNR and FQNEAQ (reference sequence). Trimming stripped 2 bases from V and 6 bases from J, with 7 bases between. CDR3 DNA: TGTGCCAGCAGCTTATCGCGTTATGAAAAACTGTTTTTT. This codes for CASSLSRYEKLFF.

This clonotype was seen at least ten times. The J gene is TRBJ1-4, the V gene TRBV24-1; TRBD1 matches at 9 bases. CDR1 is KGHDR and CDR2 is SFDVKD in the germline V gene. V lost 4 bases to trimming and J lost 7 bases; unmatched junction nucleotides: 9. This CDR3 has 16 residues. CDR3 bases: TGTGCCACCAGTGACTCTGACAGGGGGGGCAGTGAAAAACTGTTTTTT. Its translation is CATSDSDRGGSEKLFF.

A single count supports this clonotype. The V and J genes are TRBV11-2 and TRBJ2-5; weak D call: TRBD2 (5 bases). The CDR3 consists of 17 residues. V was pared by 6 bases and J by 5 bases, with 25 bases between. Germline-derived CDR1 and CDR2 are SGHAT and FQNNGV. The CDR3 sequence: CASSYSISEGVLETQYF. The CDR3 bases are TGTGCCAGCAGTTACTCGATATCCGAGGGAGTATTGGAGACCCAGTACTTC.

This clonotype was counted a few times. The gene calls are TRBV5-6 and TRBJ1-6, with D unresolved. The CDR3 loop spans 13 amino acids. The V gene lost 0 bases and the J gene lost 16 bases, with 14 bases spanning the gap. CDR1 and CDR2 from the germline V gene are SGHDT and YYEEEE. CDR3 amino acids: CASSLVSNTGLHF. The CDR3 bases are TGTGCCAGCAGCTTGGTTTCTAACACCGGACTCCACTTT.

This clonotype has only a few counts. This chain links TRBV29-1 with TRBJ2-7; 13 nucleotides agree with TRBD2. The V gene end was trimmed by 1 base and the J gene end by 2 bases; junction bases not matched to a gene: 11. The CDR3 runs to 18 residues. From germline, CDR1 is SQVTM and CDR2 ANQGSEA. CDR3 residues: CSVEGDIGGLAGAYEQYF. The CDR3 DNA reads TGCAGCGTTGAAGGGGACATAGGTGGACTAGCGGGAGCCTACGAGCAGTACTTC.

This clonotype came up a few times. The rearrangement uses TRBV5-8 and TRBJ2-7; 7 bases are shared with TRBD2. This CDR3 is built from 14 residues. CDR1 is SGHTS and CDR2 is YDEGEE in the germline V gene. With V trimmed by 0 bases and J by 5 bases, 5 bases remained unmatched. The CDR3 region is CASSLGAGRDEQYF. The CDR3 bases are TGTGCCAGCAGCTTGGGAGCGGGAAGGGACGAGCAGTACTTC.

At least ten counts were recorded for this clonotype. The V call is TRBV2, the J call TRBJ1-4; no clear D gene. Germline V gene data show CDR1 as SNHLY and CDR2 as FYNNEI. The CDR3 consists of 15 residues. V was clipped by 4 bases and J by 4 bases, with 13 bases between them. CDR3 DNA: TGTGCCAGCAGTGGGAAGACGGAGATTAATGAAAAACTGTTTTTT. Its protein is CASSGKTEINEKLFF.

This chain joins TRBV24-1 and TRBJ2-5; 13 nucleotides agree with TRBD2. Trimming took 3 bases from V and 4 from J; bases not matched to a gene: 7. Germline V gives CDR1 KGHDR, CDR2 SFDVKD. This CDR3 region has 17 residues. Here the CDR3 reads CATSDRTSGSSRETQYF. The CDR3 nucleotides read TGTGCCACCAGTGATCGGACTAGCGGGAGTAGTCGAGAGACCCAGTACTTC.

This clonotype was seen a few times. V is TRBV7-2 and J is TRBJ2-5; 7 bases fit TRBD2. The junction had 9 bases not matched to a gene; V was cut back by 4 bases and J by 4 bases. The CDR3 is made up of 15 amino acids. CDR1 and CDR2 from the germline V gene are SGHTA and FQGNSA. Here the CDR3 reads CASSSGGASGETQYF. In DNA, the CDR3 is TGTGCCAGCAGCTCTGGAGGGGCTAGCGGAGAGACCCAGTACTTC.

This clonotype showed up just a few times. The V gene is TRBV7-8, the J gene TRBJ1-5; a possible D gene is TRBD1 (6 bases). Germline assignment: CDR1 SGHVS and CDR2 FQNEAQ. Deletions cut 5 bases from V and 0 bases from J, with 14 bases between. This CDR3 is 16 amino acids long. In DNA, the CDR3 is TGTGCCAGCAGCCGGGGGACACTATATAGCAATCAGCCCCAGCATTTT. Its translation: CASSRGTLYSNQPQHF.

V gene TRBV10-3 combines with J gene TRBJ1-6, with D possibly matching TRBD1 (5 bases). This CDR3 is 20 amino acids long. Germline CDR1 and CDR2: ENHRY and SYGVKD. V lost 7 bases to trimming and J lost 7 bases, with 32 bases between them. The CDR3: CAITEGTQERLGHTNSPLHF. DNA of the CDR3: TGTGCCATCACCGAAGGGACCCAAGAAAGGTTAGGGCACACAAATTCACCCCTCCACTTT.